Sequencing of this TCR beta chain was carried out in a study of blood T cell repertoires in COVID-19. This clone came up once. Membership in each cohort depended on participant-reported clinical history. The CDR3 extends over 15 amino acids. The V and J ends lost 8 bases and 4 bases respectively, with 19 bases between them. CDR1 and CDR2 from the germline V gene are MNHEY and SVGAGI. Original processing methods: The authors estimated nucleated cell counts from reference gene primer amplification. Sequencing was performed with immunoSEQ multiplex PCR; in TCRdb, only in-frame clones are kept and a portion is missing. D and trimming were read from the DNA, whereas the V and J calls and clone size are those reported in that table. The sample records fewer than 200,000 clones, roughly 88% being singletons.

This TCR came from a woman aged 18 to 35 who had recovered from COVID-19. V gene TRBV6-5 combines with J gene TRBJ2-3; possibly TRBD2 for D (5 bases). Sample: PBMCs or T cells enriched from blood (not recorded which). The CDR3 DNA sequence: TGTGCCAGCGGTAAAATGGCGGGTTCTCCAGATACGCAGTATTTT. Protein: CASGKMAGSPDTQYF.